These T cell receptor beta chains were read from a single sample in a study of blood T cell repertoires in COVID-19. TCRdb's table, derived via immunoSEQ multiplex PCR, lists solely in-frame clones and lacks some. The sample yields fewer than 35,000 clones, approximately 91% seen once. Material for sequencing was peripheral blood. The receptors were sampled from a man between 65 and 85 years old with active COVID-19. The CDR3 runs from the conserved cysteine through the conserved F or W. The D gene is left open where the match is weak.

TRBJ1-2 | TRBD1 | TRBV5-1 | 14 | TGCGCCAGCAGCTTAGGGACAGGGGAGTCACGCTACACCTTC | CASSLGTGESRYTF
TRBJ2-5 | TRBD2 | TRBV18 | 16 | TGTGCCAGCTCACCAGTTAGGACTAGGGGACAAGAGACCCAGTACTTC | CASSPVRTRGQETQYF
TRBJ2-6 | TRBD1 | TRBV19 | 15 | TGTGCCACCTCAAACAGGGGCCCTGGGGCCAACGTCCTGACTTTC | CATSNRGPGANVLTF
TRBJ2-7 | TRBD2 | TRBV28 | 15 | TGTGCCAGCAGTTCCCCTAGCGGGGGCTCCTACGAGCAGTACTTC | CASSSPSGGSYEQYF
TRBJ2-1 | TRBD2 | TRBV5-1 | 17 | TGCGCCAGCAGCTGGGGGACTAGCCTAACTTTATACAATGAGCAGTTCTTC | CASSWGTSLTLYNEQFF
TRBJ1-1 | - | TRBV5-5 | 17 | TGTGCCAGCAGCTTCCGACAGGCACCAGAGATGAACACTGAAGCTTTCTTT | CASSFRQAPEMNTEAFF
TRBJ2-2 | TRBD1 | TRBV6-4 | 14 | TGTGCCAGCAGGAGGGGGCAGGGCACCGGGGAGCTGTTTTTT | CASRRGQGTGELFF
TRBJ2-7 | TRBD1 | TRBV4-1 | 14 | TGCGCCAGCAGCCGCCCGGGACAGTACTACGAGCAGTACTTC | CASSRPGQYYEQYF
TRBJ1-2 | - | TRBV7-9 | 19 | TGTGCCAGCAGCTTGATAGGCATCGGGCAGGGGCACCACATCTATGGCTACACCTTC | CASSLIGIGQGHHIYGYTF
TRBJ2-7 | TRBD1 | TRBV4-3 | 15 | TGCGCCCCCCGCCGCCTCGGGACAGGGGGCGACGAGCAGTACTTC | CAPRRLGTGGDEQYF
TRBJ2-3 | - | TRBV19 | 16 | TGTGCCAGTACCGCCTTTGGGGGGGCCTTAACAGATACGCAGTATTTT | CASTAFGGALTDTQYF